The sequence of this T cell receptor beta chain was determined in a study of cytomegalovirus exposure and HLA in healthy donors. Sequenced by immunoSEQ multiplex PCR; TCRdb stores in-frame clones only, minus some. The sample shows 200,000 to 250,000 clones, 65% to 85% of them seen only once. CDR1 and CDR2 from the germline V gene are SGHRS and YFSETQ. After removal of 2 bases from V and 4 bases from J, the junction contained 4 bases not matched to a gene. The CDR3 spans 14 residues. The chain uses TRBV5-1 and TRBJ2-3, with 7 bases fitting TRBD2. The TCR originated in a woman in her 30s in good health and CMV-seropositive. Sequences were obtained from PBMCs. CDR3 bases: TGCGCCAGCAGCTTTCGGGGGAGGGCAGATACGCAGTATTTT. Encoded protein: CASSFRGRADTQYF. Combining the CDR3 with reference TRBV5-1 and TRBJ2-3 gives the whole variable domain KAGVTQTPRYLIKTRGQQVTLSCSPISGHRSVSWYQQTPGQGLQFLFEYFSETQRNKGNFPGRFSGRQFSNSRSEMNVSTLELGDSALYLCASSFRGRADTQYFGPGTRLTVL.